This entry is about one TCR beta chain. This record comes from a study of T cell changes during pregnancy in multiple sclerosis. The CDR3 length is 14 residues. V lost 1 base to trimming and J lost 1 base, with 7 bases between them. Germline V lookup: CDR1 MDHEN, CDR2 SYDVKM. Clones were read by immunoSEQ multiplex PCR, and TCRdb kept only the in-frame ones, dropping some. The sample includes roughly 24,000 clones, about nine tenths of them seen just once. The source material was CD8+ T cells from peripheral blood mononuclear cells, sampled in the first trimester of pregnancy. The genes are TRBV28 and TRBJ2-5; a possible D gene is TRBD1 (6 bases). The receptor was derived from a female donor in good health, enrolled as a control in a pregnancy study. CDR3 sequence (DNA): TGTGCCAGCAGTTTATCAGGGGCCCAAGAGACCCAGTACTTC. It codes for CASSLSGAQETQYF.